In its sample, the clone carrying this TCR beta chain was seen once. V was trimmed by 3 bases and J by 7 bases, leaving 22 bases between them. Per germline, CDR1 SQVTM and CDR2 ANQGSEA. CDR3 length: 16 amino acids. This specimen belongs to a study of shared clonotypes between healthy human individuals. Study as a whole: Used for every donor were three CD4 naive, three CD4 memory, two CD8 naive and one CD8 memory plate.

Profiling relied on immunoSEQ multiplex PCR, and the TCRdb table lists in-frame clones only, not all of them. The repertoire holds 2 million to 2.5 million clones, with just over 90% as singletons. The chain carries TRBV29-1 and TRBJ2-1; TRBD2 is a possible D gene (6 bases). The sample was naive CD4+ T cells from PBMCs. Indicated subset: CD45RA+ positively selected. The origin of this receptor is a man aged 18 to 30 in good health. Some clones in this sample may be carry-over from other donors' samples. The CDR3 sequence: CSVDMLTGTSRNEQFF. Here the CDR3 DNA reads TGCAGCGTTGATATGTTGACCGGGACTTCTCGGAATGAGCAGTTCTTC.